This T cell receptor beta chain came from a study of glioma-infiltrating T cells. TCR alpha and beta CDR3 regions were amplified from RNA using iRepertoire nested multiplex PCR. From the multiplex PCR reads, TCRdb called clonotypes with MiXCR, one entry per CDR3 protein. The table shows approximately 93,000 distinct CDR3 sequences, with approximately 39% occurring only once. This clonotype was seen more than once but under ten times. The clonotype comes from a human donor with low-grade glioma or glioblastoma, undergoing nonglioma brain surgery, or in good health (not recorded which). Sequenced material: glioma tissue, nonneoplastic brain tissue, or PBMCs (not recorded which).

The CDR3 DNA reads TGTGCCAGCAGCTTGGGAAGGGGGAGCAACGAGCAGTACTTC. Translated, it gives CASSLGRGSNEQYF. The chain links TRBV5-6 to TRBJ2-7; TRBD1 might be the D (6 bases). CDR1 and CDR2 (germline): SGHDT, YYEEEE. With 0 bases removed from V and 5 bases from J, the gap between germline ends came to 12 bases. The CDR3 totals 14 residues.